Below, 23 T cell receptor beta chains from the same sample are listed, as sequenced in a study of OX40 agonist ivuxolimab in advanced cancers. Assay: immunoSEQ multiplex PCR; the TCRdb copy retains only in-frame clones and omits some. Found here are roughly 40,000 clones, around 90% of them singletons; the top ten hold about 30%. This specimen was CD4+ or CD8+ T cells sorted from blood, taken in a trial of the OX40 agonist ivuxolimab. These receptors were obtained from an adult with an advanced solid tumor such as melanoma, head and neck, liver or kidney cancer.

This rearrangement joins TRBV7-4 to TRBJ2-7, with a possible D match to TRBD1 (6 bases). The V end lost 3 bases, the J end lost 0 bases, and 15 bases lay between the germline ends. Germline lookup yields CDR1 SGHVT and CDR2 SQSDAQ. CDR3 length: 16 residues. The CDR3 loop reads CASSFTQGPSSYEQYF. CDR3 in DNA: TGTGCCAGCAGCTTCACACAGGGCCCAAGCTCCTACGAGCAGTACTTC.

This clone was detected once. The chain combines TRBV4-3 with TRBJ2-3; 8 bases agree with TRBD2. The CDR3 has 19 amino acids. Germline V lookup: CDR1 LGHNA, CDR2 YSLEER. J was trimmed by 1 base and V by 2 bases; bases with no gene match: 14. As DNA, the CDR3 is TGCGCCAGCAGCCAAATGCTAGCGGGTGGAAGTTTTCGCACAGATACGCAGTATTTT. Translated, it gives CASSQMLAGGSFRTDTQYF.

The gene calls are TRBV7-2 and TRBJ2-5, with a possible D match to TRBD2 (5 bases). CDR1 is SGHTA, CDR2 FQGNSA, per germline. The V gene lost 5 bases and the J gene lost 5 bases, with 18 bases spanning the gap. This CDR3 spans 15 amino acids. The CDR3 is CASSALAQPWETQYF. CDR3 bases: TGTGCCAGCAGCGCGCTAGCCCAACCGTGGGAGACCCAGTACTTC.

The chain links TRBV27 to TRBJ1-1; D possibly corresponds to TRBD1 (5 bases). V shed 7 bases and J shed 1 base, with 10 bases lying between them. The CDR3 runs 13 residues. Germline lookup yields CDR1 MNHEY and CDR2 SMNVEV (reference sequence). The chain's CDR3 is CASTSGGNTEAFF. For the CDR3, the DNA is TGTGCCAGCACCAGCGGGGGGAACACTGAAGCTTTCTTT.

This chain links TRBV9 with TRBJ1-1; 7 bases agree with TRBD1. Germline V CDR1 and CDR2: SGDLS, YYNGEE. J was trimmed by 5 bases and V by 1 base; bases with no gene match: 5. This CDR3 spans 14 amino acids. The CDR3 loop reads CASSVSGGRTEAFF. The CDR3 coding sequence is TGTGCCAGCAGCGTATCAGGGGGAAGAACTGAAGCTTTCTTT.

The chain uses TRBV14 and TRBJ2-1; 10 bases are a match to TRBD2. Germline V gene lookup returns CDR1 SGHDN and CDR2 FVKESK. The CDR3 extends over 18 amino acids. V trimming: 4 bases; J trimming: 0 bases; junction bases outside the gene matches: 9. In nucleotides, the CDR3 is TGTGCCAGCAGCCTCTTACCGGGACTAGCGCTCTCCTACAATGAGCAGTTCTTC. Protein product: CASSLLPGLALSYNEQFF.

This chain connects TRBV7-8 to TRBJ1-5; TRBD1 is a possible D gene (5 bases). CDR3 length: 15 amino acids. CDR1 and CDR2 from the germline V gene are SGHVS and FQNEAQ. V was cut by 5 bases and J by 6 bases, with 17 bases left in between. CDR3 sequence (DNA): TGTGCCAGCAGCGATGGGACTCTTGGGGGTCAGCCCCAGCATTTT. Translated, it gives CASSDGTLGGQPQHF.

This chain joins TRBV2 and TRBJ2-7, with D maybe TRBD2 (6 bases). The CDR3 loop spans 15 amino acids. The V gene lost 6 bases and the J gene lost 1 base, with 16 bases spanning the gap. Germline values: CDR1 SNHLY, CDR2 FYNNEI. CDR3: CASSDSQTSSYEQYF. The CDR3 DNA follows: TGTGCCAGCAGCGACTCTCAGACTAGTTCCTACGAGCAGTACTTC.

The chain has TRBV27 and TRBJ2-3, with D hard to call. Trimming removed 8 bases at V and 0 bases at J, with 18 bases between. This CDR3 comprises 16 residues. Germline values: CDR1 MNHEY, CDR2 SMNVEV (reference sequence). The chain's CDR3 is CASCNYLGSSTDTQYF. The CDR3 DNA sequence: TGTGCCAGCTGTAATTATTTAGGGTCTAGCACAGATACGCAGTATTTT.

The chain uses TRBV27 and TRBJ1-1, with D unresolved. V lost 0 bases to trimming and J lost 5 bases, with 13 bases between them. The CDR3 is made up of 15 amino acids. CDR1 and CDR2 (germline): MNHEY, SMNVEV (reference sequence). The CDR3 bases are TGTGCCAGCAGTTTATCAAAGGGATCGGCGACTGAAGCTTTCTTT. Translating gives CASSLSKGSATEAFF.

The count of this clone is one. The CDR3 reads CASSERVPSNTGELFF. CDR3 DNA: TGTGCCAGCAGTGAACGGGTCCCCTCGAACACCGGGGAGCTGTTTTTT. The chain has TRBV6-1 and TRBJ2-2, with unresolved D. This CDR3 spans 16 amino acids. With 2 bases removed from V and 0 bases from J, the gap between germline ends came to 10 bases. Germline values: CDR1 MNHNS, CDR2 SASEGT.

The chain uses TRBV6-5 and TRBJ2-1, with 10 bases lining up with TRBD2. Per germline, CDR1 MNHEY and CDR2 SVGAGI. With 4 bases clipped from V and 8 bases from J, the junction kept 5 bases outside the gene matches. There are 14 residues in the CDR3. Here the CDR3 reads CASSWGTSVYEQFF. CDR3 nucleotide sequence: TGTGCCAGCAGTTGGGGGACTAGCGTTTATGAGCAGTTCTTC.

This chain connects TRBV7-2 to TRBJ2-3; D may be TRBD2 (6 bases). Germline V gene sequence: CDR1 SGHTA, CDR2 FQGNSA. Trimming took off 4 bases at V and 3 bases at J, with 20 bases between the two ends. This CDR3 is built from 17 residues. The CDR3 bases are TGTGCCAGCAGCTCATCATGGGTAACGGGAGATACAGATACGCAGTATTTT. Encoded protein: CASSSSWVTGDTDTQYF.

The chain has TRBV9 and TRBJ1-5, with D possibly TRBD1 on 6 matching bases. The germline V gene has CDR1 SGDLS and CDR2 YYNGEE. The V end was cut by 4 bases, the J end by 7 bases, with 15 bases between. The CDR3 is 14 residues long. The CDR3: CASSKGGAGQPQHF. Written as DNA, the CDR3 is TGTGCCAGCAGCAAAGGGGGGGCAGGCCAGCCCCAGCATTTT.

The chain employs TRBV4-1 and TRBJ2-7; D unclear. V was shortened by 0 bases and J by 2 bases, with 14 bases between the two germline ends. The CDR3 covers 16 residues. Germline loops: CDR1 MGHRA, CDR2 YSYEKL. This CDR3 is CASSQESPPYPYEQYF. The CDR3 DNA follows: TGCGCCAGCAGCCAAGAGTCCCCCCCTTACCCCTACGAGCAGTACTTC.

V usage is TRBV27 and J usage is TRBJ2-7; D possibly corresponds to TRBD1 (5 bases). This CDR3 region has 13 residues. Per germline, CDR1 MNHEY and CDR2 SMNVEV (reference sequence). The V end was cut by 4 bases, the J end by 3 bases, with 10 bases between. CDR3 bases: TGTGCCAGCAGTTCCGCCCAGGGCTACGAGCAGTACTTC. This gives the protein CASSSAQGYEQYF.

This chain uses TRBV5-4 with TRBJ1-1; perhaps TRBD1 as D (6 bases). The CDR3 loop spans 15 amino acids. The V gene's germline CDR1 is SGHNT and CDR2 YYREEE (reference sequence). V was clipped by 4 bases and J by 1 base, with 14 bases between them. Here the CDR3 DNA reads TGTGCCAGCAGCCCGACACCGGGGGCGAACACTGAAGCTTTCTTT. Translation gives CASSPTPGANTEAFF.

The J gene is TRBJ2-6, the V gene TRBV7-8; 9 bases line up with TRBD1. CDR1 is SGHVS, CDR2 FQNEAQ, per germline. There are 19 residues in the CDR3. Trimming took 3 bases from V and 0 from J; bases not matched to a gene: 9. For the CDR3, the DNA is TGTGCCAGCAGCTTTCTCTCCGGGACAGGGCTCTCTGGGGCCAACGTCCTGACTTTC. Its protein product is CASSFLSGTGLSGANVLTF.

The chain links TRBV27 to TRBJ1-2, with D unclear. CDR1 is MNHEY, CDR2 SMNVEV, per germline (reference sequence). This CDR3 is built from 13 residues. V was pared by 5 bases and J by 0 bases, with 7 bases between. CDR3 nucleotide sequence: TGTGCCAGCAGTCCGAATTCTAACTATGGCTACACCTTC. It translates to CASSPNSNYGYTF.

The rearrangement uses TRBV6-6 and TRBJ2-1; 10 positions match TRBD2. CDR1 is MNHNY, CDR2 SVGAGI, per germline (reference sequence). V gave up 5 bases and J gave up 6 bases; unmatched junction bases: 7. This CDR3 contains 15 residues. CDR3 DNA sequence: TGTGCCAGCAGTGAGCTAGCGGGAGTTGCCAATGAGCAGTTCTTC. This gives the protein CASSELAGVANEQFF.

The chain carries TRBV9 and TRBJ2-7, with D uncertain. CDR3 length: 15 residues. The V and J ends lost 3 bases and 3 bases respectively, with 16 bases between them. Per germline, CDR1 SGDLS and CDR2 YYNGEE. The CDR3 sequence is CASSETPGPIYEQYF. CDR3 DNA sequence: TGTGCCAGCAGCGAGACCCCGGGCCCAATCTACGAGCAGTACTTC.

The V gene is TRBV11-2, the J gene TRBJ2-2; 7 bases line up with TRBD2. V was pared by 5 bases and J by 1 base, with 7 bases of the junction left unmatched. The CDR3 is made up of 16 amino acids. The germline V gene encodes CDR1 SGHAT and CDR2 FQNNGV. CDR3: CASSPWGGRNTGELFF. As DNA, the CDR3 is TGTGCCAGCAGCCCTTGGGGGGGGAGGAACACCGGGGAGCTGTTTTTT.

The genes are TRBV9 and TRBJ2-3; TRBD1 matches 9 bases. The CDR3 length is 14 residues. The J segment lost 6 bases and the V segment lost 3 bases, leaving 5 bases of the junction unmatched. Looked up from germline, CDR1 is SGDLS and CDR2 is YYNGEE. The chain's CDR3 is CASSESGQGDTQYF. The DNA for the CDR3 is TGTGCCAGCAGCGAATCCGGACAGGGGGATACGCAGTATTTT.